This T cell receptor (beta chain) was profiled in a study of identical twins. TCRdb recomputed calls from the 5' RACE reads with MiXCR, one row per CDR3 protein. This sample yields about 790,000 distinct CDR3 sequences, of which 15% to 20% are seen a single time; around 12% belongs to the top ten. The V and J ends lost 5 bases and 0 bases respectively, with 20 bases between them. This CDR3 contains 17 residues. The germline gives CDR1 DFQATT, CDR2 SNEGSKA (reference sequence). This clonotype was counted only a few times. This sample was also put to use in a study of T cells expressing NK-cell markers. In that study: Each TCR beta repertoire originated in sorted T cells that were CD3+CD56+NKG2C+, CD3+CD56+NKG2C- or CD3+CD56-NKG2C+. NKG2C+ dominant clonotype frequencies in about six donors were roughly 1.0-7.5% of CD8+ T cells.

The chain uses TRBV20-1 and TRBJ2-1, with D perhaps matching TRBD1 or TRBD2 (5 bases each). The sequence derives from a woman younger than 35 in good health. Sequencing was done on a sample of PBMCs. CDR3 in amino acids: CSAPLFARGSSYNEQFF. CDR3 DNA: TGCAGTGCTCCCCTTTTTGCGAGGGGAAGCTCCTACAATGAGCAGTTCTTC.